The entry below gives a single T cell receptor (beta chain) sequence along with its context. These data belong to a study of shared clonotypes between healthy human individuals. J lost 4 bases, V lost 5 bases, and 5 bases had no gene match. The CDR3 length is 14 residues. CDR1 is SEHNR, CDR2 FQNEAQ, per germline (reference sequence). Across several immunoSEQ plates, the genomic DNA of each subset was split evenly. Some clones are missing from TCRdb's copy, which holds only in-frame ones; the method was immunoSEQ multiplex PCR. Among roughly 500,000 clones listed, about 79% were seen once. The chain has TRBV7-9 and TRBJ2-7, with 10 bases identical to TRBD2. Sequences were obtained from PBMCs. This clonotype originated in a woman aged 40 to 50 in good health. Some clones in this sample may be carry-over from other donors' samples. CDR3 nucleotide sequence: TGTGCCAGCAGCCTTGGACTAGCGGTTTACGAGCAGTACTTC. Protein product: CASSLGLAVYEQYF.